This TCR beta chain was recorded in a study of CD8 T cells in ankylosing spondylitis. This CDR3 has 15 residues. V lost 5 bases to trimming and J lost 2 bases; unmatched junction nucleotides: 4. CDR1 and CDR2 from the germline V gene are SGHDN and FVKESK. Researchers built TCR beta libraries using quantitative 5'-RACE with molecular barcodes. TCRdb reprocessed the 5' RACE reads with MiXCR, giving one entry per CDR3 protein. The sample has around 250,000 distinct CDR3 sequences, roughly a tenth seen once. The rearrangement links TRBV14 to TRBJ1-5; 9 nucleotides match TRBD1. The TCR was taken from a male donor with ankylosing spondylitis or in good health (not recorded which). The sequenced sample was blood, either unsorted or a sorted T cell fraction (not recorded which). The CDR3 DNA is TGTGCCAGCAGCGCGGGACAGGGAGGCAATCAGCCCCAGCATTTT. This sequence encodes CASSAGQGGNQPQHF.